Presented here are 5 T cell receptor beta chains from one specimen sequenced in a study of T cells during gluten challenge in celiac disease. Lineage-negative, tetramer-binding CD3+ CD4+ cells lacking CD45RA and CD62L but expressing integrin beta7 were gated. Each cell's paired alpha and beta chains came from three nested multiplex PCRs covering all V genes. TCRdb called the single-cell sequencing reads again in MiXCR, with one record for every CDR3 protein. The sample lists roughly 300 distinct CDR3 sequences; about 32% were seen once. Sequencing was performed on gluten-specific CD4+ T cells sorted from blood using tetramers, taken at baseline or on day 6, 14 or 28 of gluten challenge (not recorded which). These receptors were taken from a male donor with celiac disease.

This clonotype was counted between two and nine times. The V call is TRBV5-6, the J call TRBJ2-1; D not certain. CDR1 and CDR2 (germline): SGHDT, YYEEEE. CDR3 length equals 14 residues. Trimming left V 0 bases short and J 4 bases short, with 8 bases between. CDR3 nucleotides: TGTGCCAGCAGCTTGGTCCACCTGTACAATGAGCAGTTCTTC. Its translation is CASSLVHLYNEQFF.

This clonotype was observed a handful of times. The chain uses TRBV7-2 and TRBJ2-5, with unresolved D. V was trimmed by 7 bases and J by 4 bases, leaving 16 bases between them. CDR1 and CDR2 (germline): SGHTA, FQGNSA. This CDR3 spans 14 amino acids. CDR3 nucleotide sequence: TGTGCCAGCAACCCCGGCCTTTTAGGAGAGACCCAGTACTTC. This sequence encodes CASNPGLLGETQYF.

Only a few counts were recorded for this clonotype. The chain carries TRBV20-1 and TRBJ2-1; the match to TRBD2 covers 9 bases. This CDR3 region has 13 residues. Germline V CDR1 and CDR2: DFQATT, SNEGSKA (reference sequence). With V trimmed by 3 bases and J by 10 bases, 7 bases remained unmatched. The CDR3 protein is CSASGGGAWEQFF. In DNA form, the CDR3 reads TGCAGTGCTAGTGGCGGGGGGGCCTGGGAGCAGTTCTTC.

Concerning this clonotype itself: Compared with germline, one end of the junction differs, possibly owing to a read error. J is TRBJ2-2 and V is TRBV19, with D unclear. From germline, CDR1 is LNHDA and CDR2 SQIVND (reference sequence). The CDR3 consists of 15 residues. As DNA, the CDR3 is TGTGCCAGCAGTATAGACGGATGGAGTACCGGGGAGCTGTTTTTT. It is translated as CASSIDGWSTGELFF.

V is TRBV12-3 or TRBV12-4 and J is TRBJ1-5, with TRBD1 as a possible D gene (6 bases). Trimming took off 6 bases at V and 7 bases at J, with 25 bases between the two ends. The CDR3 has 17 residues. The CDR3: CASRDDYWMGGTQPQHF. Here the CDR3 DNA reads TGTGCCAGCAGGGATGATTACTGGATGGGTGGGACACAGCCCCAGCATTTT.